One and the same sample provided the 27 T cell receptor beta chains below, sequenced in a study of vaccination effects on CD4 cells after COVID-19. This table comes from immunoSEQ multiplex PCR, and its TCRdb copy is limited to in-frame clones, with some not included. The table includes tens of thousands of clones, about 74% detected once. Which antigens these TCRs recognize remains unknown. Scientists isolated CD4+ T cells after a roughly 9-day culture period ended. Each participant was administered two doses of either the BNT162b2 or the mRNA-1273 vaccine. The sample here was CD4+ T cells from PBMCs cultured without peptide, taken after COVID-19 vaccination. The receptors stem from a human donor who received a COVID-19 vaccine.

This clone was seen just once. V usage is TRBV7-9 and J usage is TRBJ2-1, with TRBD1 as a possible D gene (5 bases). The germline V gene encodes CDR1 SEHNR and CDR2 FQNEAQ (reference sequence). Trimming took 5 bases from V and 6 from J, leaving 17 bases between them. The CDR3 is made up of 15 amino acids. The CDR3 sequence is CASSPRTSLGNEQFF. The CDR3 nucleotides read TGTGCCAGCAGCCCCCGGACATCCCTGGGCAATGAGCAGTTCTTC.

The genes are TRBV3-1 (or the pseudogene TRBV3-2) and TRBJ2-2; D not certain. The germline V gene has CDR1 LGHDT and CDR2 YNNKEL (reference sequence). The ends were cut back, 1 base at V and 5 bases at J, with 5 bases in the middle. There are 13 residues in the CDR3. CDR3 coding DNA: TGTGCCAGCAGCCAAGTCAAGACCGGGGAGCTGTTTTTT. This sequence encodes CASSQVKTGELFF.

V usage is TRBV12-3 or TRBV12-4 and J usage is TRBJ1-1; D is possibly TRBD1 (6 bases). The CDR3 spans 12 residues. The V gene lost 6 bases and the J gene lost 7 bases, with 12 bases spanning the gap. The CDR3 sequence: CASSPGVSEAFF. The CDR3 DNA sequence: TGTGCCAGCAGCCCAGGGGTCAGTGAAGCTTTCTTT.

The chain couples TRBV28 to TRBJ2-5; the match to TRBD2 covers 11 bases. After removal of 1 base from V and 5 bases from J, the junction contained 3 bases not matched to a gene. CDR1 and CDR2 (germline): MDHEN, SYDVKM. The CDR3 runs 15 residues. CDR3 protein: CASSLSSGGLETQYF. The CDR3 DNA reads as TGTGCCAGCAGTTTATCTAGCGGGGGGTTGGAGACCCAGTACTTC.

The rearrangement joins TRBV6-2 or TRBV6-3 to TRBJ2-3; D may match TRBD1 or TRBD2 (5 bases each). CDR3 length: 14 residues. V was clipped by 0 bases and J by 1 base, with 5 bases between them. Germline values: CDR1 MNHEY, CDR2 SVGEGT. In DNA form, the CDR3 reads TGTGCCAGCAGTTACTCGGGGGGCACAGATACGCAGTATTTT. It is translated as CASSYSGGTDTQYF.

The V call is TRBV12-5, the J call TRBJ2-3; 8 bases line up with TRBD1. The CDR3 runs 16 residues. From germline, CDR1 is LGHNT and CDR2 FRNRAP. The ends lost 0 bases at V and 4 bases at J; junction bases unmatched: 6. CDR3 residues: CASGLVLPGGADTQYF. Written as DNA, the CDR3 is TGTGCTAGTGGTTTGGTACTCCCAGGGGGCGCAGATACGCAGTATTTT.

This clone came up a few times. The rearrangement uses TRBV27 and TRBJ1-6, with TRBD1 identical over 9 bases. After removal of 8 bases from V and 9 bases from J, the junction contained 5 bases not matched to a gene. This CDR3 is built from 13 residues. Germline V lookup: CDR1 MNHEY, CDR2 SMNVEV (reference sequence). The CDR3: CASRDRETSPLHF. The CDR3 DNA is TGTGCCAGCCGGGACAGGGAAACTTCACCCCTCCACTTT.

The chain uses TRBV30 and TRBJ2-3, with a possible D match to TRBD1 (5 bases). The germline gives CDR1 GTSNPN, CDR2 SVGIG (reference sequence). V shed 2 bases and J shed 4 bases, with 7 bases lying between them. This CDR3 comprises 12 residues. CDR3 nucleotides: TGTGCCTGGAGTAAAGGGGCAGATACGCAGTATTTT. It is translated as CAWSKGADTQYF.

This chain links TRBV29-1 with TRBJ2-7, with D perhaps TRBD2 (5 bases). The germline V and J ends were trimmed by 7 bases and 4 bases, with 11 bases remaining between them. This CDR3 has 11 residues. Germline V lookup: CDR1 SQVTM, CDR2 ANQGSEA. This CDR3 reads CSARTEYEQYV. CDR3 in DNA: TGCAGCGCCAGGACTGAGTACGAGCAGTACGTC.

V gene TRBV19 combines with J gene TRBJ1-4, with D possibly matching TRBD1 (6 bases). Germline lookup yields CDR1 LNHDA and CDR2 SQIVND (reference sequence). The CDR3 sequence is 14 residues long. V was clipped by 5 bases and J by 10 bases, with 17 bases between them. The CDR3 nucleotides are TGTGCCAGTAGTGCCGGGGACCGAGGGGGAAAACTGTTTTTT. It encodes CASSAGDRGGKLFF.

V and J are TRBV14 and TRBJ1-4, with 9 bases fitting TRBD1. Germline V gives CDR1 SGHDN, CDR2 FVKESK. J was trimmed by 5 bases and V by 4 bases; bases with no gene match: 5. The CDR3 totals 15 residues. CDR3 in amino acids: CASSRGGTGNEKLFF. The CDR3 DNA reads TGTGCCAGCAGCCGGGGAGGGACAGGGAATGAAAAACTGTTTTTT.

The chain is built from TRBV7-2 and TRBJ2-6, with TRBD1 matching 7 bases. The J segment lost 0 bases and the V segment lost 0 bases, leaving 8 bases of the junction unmatched. The CDR3 has 19 residues. Germline values: CDR1 SGHTA, CDR2 FQGNSA. The CDR3, as DNA: TGTGCCAGCAGCTTAGCTCCACAGGGGTTTAGCTCTGGGGCCAACGTCCTGACTTTC. This codes for CASSLAPQGFSSGANVLTF.

This clone was seen a single time. The chain couples TRBV2 to TRBJ2-3, with 8 nucleotides matching TRBD2. Trimming took 4 bases from V and 5 from J; bases not matched to a gene: 8. The germline V gene encodes CDR1 SNHLY and CDR2 FYNNEI. The CDR3 extends over 15 amino acids. In nucleotides, the CDR3 is TGTGCCAGCAGTGGGGCGCGGGGGGACCTAGATACGCAGTATTTT. It encodes CASSGARGDLDTQYF.

The chain recombines TRBV5-1 with TRBJ1-1; D remains unclear. Per the germline V gene, CDR1 is SGHRS and CDR2 is YFSETQ. This CDR3 has 16 residues. The ends were cut back, 0 bases at V and 1 base at J, with 13 bases in the middle. CDR3 sequence reads: CASSLATAGSNTEAFF. In nucleotides, the CDR3 is TGCGCCAGCAGCTTGGCCACGGCAGGATCGAACACTGAAGCTTTCTTT.

DNA of the CDR3: TGTGCCAGCAGTTACTGGGTCGACAGTCCCTACTATGGCTACACCTTC. Translated, it gives CASSYWVDSPYYGYTF. This chain links TRBV6-5 with TRBJ1-2, with D possibly TRBD1 on 5 matching bases. The germline gives CDR1 MNHEY, CDR2 SVGAGI. Trimming stripped 1 base from V and 3 bases from J, with 15 bases between. This CDR3 comprises 16 residues.

This clone was detected only a few times. The chain combines TRBV4-3 with TRBJ1-6; no definite D call. The germline gives CDR1 LGHNA, CDR2 YSLEER. The CDR3 runs to 14 residues. V was trimmed by 1 base and J by 7 bases, leaving 8 bases between them. CDR3 protein: CASSQVSQNSPLHF. CDR3 coding DNA: TGCGCCAGCAGCCAAGTCTCGCAGAATTCACCCCTCCACTTT.

The chain joins TRBV3-1 (or the pseudogene TRBV3-2) to TRBJ1-1; no reliable D call. Trimming pared 2 bases from V and 7 bases from J, leaving 11 bases between. Germline lookup yields CDR1 LGHDT and CDR2 YNNKEL (reference sequence). The CDR3 extends over 13 amino acids. CDR3 sequence reads: CASSQFEGNEAFF. CDR3 DNA sequence: TGTGCCAGCAGCCAATTCGAAGGTAATGAAGCTTTCTTT.

The chain employs TRBV5-1 and TRBJ1-2; D is possibly TRBD1 (6 bases). V was cut by 0 bases and J by 4 bases, with 19 bases left in between. The CDR3 is 17 residues long. Germline loops: CDR1 SGHRS, CDR2 YFSETQ. Here the CDR3 DNA reads TGCGCCAGCAGCTTGGACGGGGGGCCCCTCGGCTTCTATGGCTACACCTTC. It specifies CASSLDGGPLGFYGYTF.

The chain has TRBV5-6 and TRBJ2-3, with 9 bases fitting TRBD2. J gave up 1 base and V 1 base, and 10 bases lay outside the gene matches. Germline CDR1 reads SGHDT; CDR2 reads YYEEEE. The CDR3 contains 18 residues. In nucleotides, the CDR3 is TGTGCCAGCAGCTTGCCGCTGACTAGCGGTCCTCGCACAGATACGCAGTATTTT. Protein sequence: CASSLPLTSGPRTDTQYF.

This clone was observed once. This chain links TRBV6-6 with TRBJ1-4; unclear D gene. CDR3 length: 14 amino acids. The V end lost 1 base, the J end lost 4 bases, and 7 bases lay between the germline ends. Germline CDR1 and CDR2: MNHNY and SVGAGI (reference sequence). In DNA, the CDR3 is TGTGCCAGCAGTTACTTACGGGATAATGAAAAACTGTTTTTT. Its protein product is CASSYLRDNEKLFF.

The rearrangement joins TRBV6-2 or TRBV6-3 to TRBJ2-7; D unresolved. The CDR3 has 13 amino acids. The germline V and J ends were trimmed by 4 bases and 3 bases, with 10 bases remaining between them. Per the germline V gene, CDR1 is MNHEY and CDR2 is SVGEGT. Written as DNA, the CDR3 is TGTGCCAGCAGTTTGTCCCGAAACTACGAGCAGTACGTC. Protein sequence: CASSLSRNYEQYV.

The chain joins TRBV5-5 to TRBJ2-7; D is ambiguous. V was cut by 3 bases and J by 3 bases, with 10 bases left in between. Germline V lookup: CDR1 SGHKS, CDR2 YYEKEE (reference sequence). This CDR3 has 13 residues. DNA of the CDR3: TGTGCCAGCAGCTCTGGATGGAGCTACGAGCAGTACGTC. This codes for CASSSGWSYEQYV.

The DNA for the CDR3 is TGTGCCAGCTCACCTAGCACAGATACGCAGTATTTT. Amino acids: CASSPSTDTQYF. The chain couples TRBV18 to TRBJ2-3; D is undetermined. Germline CDR1 and CDR2: KGHSH and LQKENI. The V gene lost 3 bases and the J gene lost 0 bases, with 1 base spanning the gap. The CDR3 extends over 12 amino acids.

The chain combines TRBV18 with TRBJ1-1; no clear D gene. The V gene's germline CDR1 is KGHSH and CDR2 LQKENI. The CDR3 has 15 residues. V lost 3 bases and J lost 3, with 14 bases in between. The CDR3 reads CASSPPDGLDTEAFF. DNA of the CDR3: TGTGCCAGCTCACCGCCCGACGGTTTGGACACTGAAGCTTTCTTT.

This chain links TRBV5-6 with TRBJ1-6; D might be TRBD1 (5 bases). The CDR3 has 17 amino acids. From germline, CDR1 is SGHDT and CDR2 YYEEEE. The V and J ends lost 1 base and 1 base respectively, with 12 bases between them. CDR3 amino acids: CASSLRRGGSYNSPLHF. The CDR3 DNA reads as TGTGCCAGCAGCTTGCGCCGCGGGGGATCCTATAATTCACCCCTCCACTTT.

This chain links TRBV27 with TRBJ2-1, with 13 nucleotides matching TRBD2. The ends lost 5 bases at V and 9 bases at J; junction bases unmatched: 7. Looked up from germline, CDR1 is MNHEY and CDR2 is SMNVEV (reference sequence). This CDR3 region has 15 residues. The CDR3 nucleotides read TGTGCCAGCAGTCCACTAGCGGGGGGGCCGGTTGAGCAGTTCTTC. Protein product: CASSPLAGGPVEQFF.

The chain couples TRBV2 to TRBJ1-6; D gene unclear. The CDR3 consists of 14 residues. Germline loops: CDR1 SNHLY, CDR2 FYNNEI. V lost 4 bases to trimming and J lost 6 bases, with 10 bases between them. CDR3 in DNA: TGTGCCAGCAGTGCCAGGAGAGTTAATTCACCCCTCCACTTT. This sequence encodes CASSARRVNSPLHF.